This T cell receptor beta chain is from a study of molecular identifiers for immune sequencing clone quantification. As regards this clonotype: This may be a read error: a much more frequent sequence differs by one nucleotide. The conserved phenylalanine or tryptophan normally closing the CDR3 is absent here, so this likely arose from a read error.

Both previously described methods and listed TCR primers were employed to make bulk TCR libraries. TCRdb called the PCR reads again in MiXCR, with one record for every CDR3 protein. The table lists approximately 670,000 distinct CDR3 sequences, roughly 21% of them singletons. Specimen: naive CD8+ T cells from blood, with Jurkat cell RNA spiked in. Documented subset: FACS-sorted CD8+CD4-CCR7+CD45RA+ naive T cells. The TCR originated in a human donor in good health. Some libraries in this study had Jurkat cell RNA spiked in.

CDR3 sequence reads: CASQPAGGDNEQFL. CDR3 coding DNA: TGTGCCAGCCAACCCGCAGGGGGGGACAATGAGCAGTTCCTC. The V call is TRBV6-5, the J call TRBJ2-1, with D possibly being TRBD1 or TRBD2 (7 bases each). V lost 8 bases and J 5 bases, leaving 16 bases between the germline ends. CDR3 size: 14 residues. Germline CDR1 and CDR2: MNHEY and SVGAGI.